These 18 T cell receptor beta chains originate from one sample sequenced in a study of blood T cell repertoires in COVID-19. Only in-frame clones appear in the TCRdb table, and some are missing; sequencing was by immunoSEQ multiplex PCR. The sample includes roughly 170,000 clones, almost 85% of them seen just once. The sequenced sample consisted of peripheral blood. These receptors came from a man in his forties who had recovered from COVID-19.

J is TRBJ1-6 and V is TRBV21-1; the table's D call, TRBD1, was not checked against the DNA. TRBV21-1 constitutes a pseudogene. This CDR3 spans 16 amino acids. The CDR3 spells CASSKGRNRGVSPLHF. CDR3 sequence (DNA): TGTGCCAGCAGCAAAGGAAGGAACAGGGGGGTTTCACCCCTCCACTTT.

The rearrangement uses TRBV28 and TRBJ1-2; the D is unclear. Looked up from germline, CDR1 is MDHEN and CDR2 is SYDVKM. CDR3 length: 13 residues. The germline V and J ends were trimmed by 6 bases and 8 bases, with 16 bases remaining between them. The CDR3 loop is CASSLDLVRGYTF. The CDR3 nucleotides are TGTGCCAGCAGCTTAGATTTGGTACGGGGCTACACCTTC.

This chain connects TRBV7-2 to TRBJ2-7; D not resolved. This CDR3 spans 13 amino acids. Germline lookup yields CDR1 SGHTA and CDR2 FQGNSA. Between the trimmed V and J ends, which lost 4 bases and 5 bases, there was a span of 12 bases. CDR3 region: CASSSIDGDEQYF. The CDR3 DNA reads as TGTGCCAGCAGCTCCATCGACGGAGACGAGCAGTACTTC.

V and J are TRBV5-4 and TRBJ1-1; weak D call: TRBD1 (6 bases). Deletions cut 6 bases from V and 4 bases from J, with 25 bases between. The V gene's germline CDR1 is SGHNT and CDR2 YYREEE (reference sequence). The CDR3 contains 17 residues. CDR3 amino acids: CASNQGSRGMVGTEAFF. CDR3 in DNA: TGTGCCAGCAACCAGGGGTCGAGGGGAATGGTGGGCACTGAAGCTTTCTTT.

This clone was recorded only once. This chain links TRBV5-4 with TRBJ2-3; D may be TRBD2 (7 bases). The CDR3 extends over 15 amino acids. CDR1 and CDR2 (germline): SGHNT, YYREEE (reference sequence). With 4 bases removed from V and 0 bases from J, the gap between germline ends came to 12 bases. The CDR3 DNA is TGTGCCAGCAGCGGTGGGGGGGCTAGCACAGATACGCAGTATTTT. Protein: CASSGGGASTDTQYF.

CDR3: CASSFPGGETQYF. The CDR3 coding sequence is TGTGCCAGCAGTTTCCCAGGGGGAGAGACCCAGTACTTC. This chain connects TRBV27 to TRBJ2-5; TRBD1 aligns across 7 bases. Germline CDR1 and CDR2: MNHEY and SMNVEV (reference sequence). This CDR3 is built from 13 residues. J gave up 4 bases and V 3 bases, and 2 bases lay outside the gene matches.

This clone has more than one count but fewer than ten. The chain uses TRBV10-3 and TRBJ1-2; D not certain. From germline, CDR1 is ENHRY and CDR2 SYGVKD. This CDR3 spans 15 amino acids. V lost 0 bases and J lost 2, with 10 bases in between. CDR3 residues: CAISESSNLNYGYTF. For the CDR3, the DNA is TGTGCCATCAGTGAGTCGAGTAATCTCAACTATGGCTACACCTTC.

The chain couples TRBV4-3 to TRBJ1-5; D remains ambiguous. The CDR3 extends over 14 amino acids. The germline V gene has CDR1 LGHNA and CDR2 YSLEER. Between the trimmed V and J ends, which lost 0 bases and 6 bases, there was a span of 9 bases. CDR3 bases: TGCGCCAGCAGCCAAGATACCGGTCCTCAGCCCCAGCATTTT. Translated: CASSQDTGPQPQHF.

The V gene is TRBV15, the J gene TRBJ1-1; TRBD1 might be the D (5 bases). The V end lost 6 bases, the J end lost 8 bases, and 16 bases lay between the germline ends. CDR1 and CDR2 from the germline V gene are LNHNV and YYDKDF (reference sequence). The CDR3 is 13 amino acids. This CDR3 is CATRPGGEVEAFF. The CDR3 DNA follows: TGTGCCACCAGGCCTGGAGGGGAGGTAGAAGCTTTCTTT.

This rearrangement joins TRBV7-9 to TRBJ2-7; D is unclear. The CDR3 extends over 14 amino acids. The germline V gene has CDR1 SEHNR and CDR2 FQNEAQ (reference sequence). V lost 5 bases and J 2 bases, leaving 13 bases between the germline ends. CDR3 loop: CASSKKYGPYEQYF. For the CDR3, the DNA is TGTGCCAGCAGCAAAAAGTATGGCCCCTACGAGCAGTACTTC.

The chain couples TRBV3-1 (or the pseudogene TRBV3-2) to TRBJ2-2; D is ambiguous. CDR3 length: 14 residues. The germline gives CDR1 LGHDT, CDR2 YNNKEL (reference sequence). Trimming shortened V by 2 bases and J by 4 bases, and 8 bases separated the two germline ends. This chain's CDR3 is CASSQRRSTGELFF. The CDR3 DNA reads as TGTGCCAGCAGCCAACGGCGGAGCACCGGGGAGCTGTTTTTT.

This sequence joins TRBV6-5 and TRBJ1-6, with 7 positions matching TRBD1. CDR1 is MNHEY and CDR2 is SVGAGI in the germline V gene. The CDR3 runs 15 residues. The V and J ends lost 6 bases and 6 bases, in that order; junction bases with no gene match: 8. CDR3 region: CASRGDRVGNSPLHF. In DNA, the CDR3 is TGTGCCAGCAGGGGCGACAGGGTTGGTAATTCACCCCTCCACTTT.

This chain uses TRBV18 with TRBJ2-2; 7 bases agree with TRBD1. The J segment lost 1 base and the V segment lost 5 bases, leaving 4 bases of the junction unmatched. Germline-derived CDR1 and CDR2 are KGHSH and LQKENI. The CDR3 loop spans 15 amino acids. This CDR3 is CASSSGTENTGELFF. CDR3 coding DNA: TGTGCCAGCTCAAGTGGGACAGAGAACACCGGGGAGCTGTTTTTT.

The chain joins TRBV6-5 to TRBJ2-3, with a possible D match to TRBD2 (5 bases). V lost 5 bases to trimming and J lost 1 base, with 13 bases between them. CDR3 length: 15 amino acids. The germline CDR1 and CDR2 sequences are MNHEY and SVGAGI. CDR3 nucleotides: TGTGCCAGCAGTCACGGTGGTAGCGGCACAGATACGCAGTATTTT. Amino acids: CASSHGGSGTDTQYF.

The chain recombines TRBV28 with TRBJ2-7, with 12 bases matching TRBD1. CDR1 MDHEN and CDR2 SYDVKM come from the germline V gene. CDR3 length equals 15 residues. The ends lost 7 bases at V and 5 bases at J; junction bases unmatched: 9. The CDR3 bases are TGTGCCAGCAACTCCGGGACAGGGGGCGACCACGAGCAGTACTTC. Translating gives CASNSGTGGDHEQYF.

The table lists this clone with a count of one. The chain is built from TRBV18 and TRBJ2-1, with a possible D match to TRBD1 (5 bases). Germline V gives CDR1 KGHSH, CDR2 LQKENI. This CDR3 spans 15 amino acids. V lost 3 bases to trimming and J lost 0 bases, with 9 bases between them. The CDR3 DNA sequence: TGTGCCAGCTCACCGACCCAGGGCTCCTACAATGAGCAGTTCTTC. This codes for CASSPTQGSYNEQFF.

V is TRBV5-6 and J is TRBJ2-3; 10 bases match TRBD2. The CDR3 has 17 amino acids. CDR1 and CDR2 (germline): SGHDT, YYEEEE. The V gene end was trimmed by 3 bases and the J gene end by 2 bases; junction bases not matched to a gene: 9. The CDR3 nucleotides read TGTGCCAGCAGCTATGACCTTCTAGCGGGGGCCACAGATACGCAGTATTTT. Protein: CASSYDLLAGATDTQYF.

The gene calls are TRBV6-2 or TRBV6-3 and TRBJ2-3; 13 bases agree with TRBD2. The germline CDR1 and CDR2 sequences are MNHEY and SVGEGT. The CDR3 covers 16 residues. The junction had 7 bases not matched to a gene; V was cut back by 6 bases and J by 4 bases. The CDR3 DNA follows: TGTGCCAGCAGACCTCCGGGACTAGCGGGACCAGATACGCAGTATTTT. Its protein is CASRPPGLAGPDTQYF.